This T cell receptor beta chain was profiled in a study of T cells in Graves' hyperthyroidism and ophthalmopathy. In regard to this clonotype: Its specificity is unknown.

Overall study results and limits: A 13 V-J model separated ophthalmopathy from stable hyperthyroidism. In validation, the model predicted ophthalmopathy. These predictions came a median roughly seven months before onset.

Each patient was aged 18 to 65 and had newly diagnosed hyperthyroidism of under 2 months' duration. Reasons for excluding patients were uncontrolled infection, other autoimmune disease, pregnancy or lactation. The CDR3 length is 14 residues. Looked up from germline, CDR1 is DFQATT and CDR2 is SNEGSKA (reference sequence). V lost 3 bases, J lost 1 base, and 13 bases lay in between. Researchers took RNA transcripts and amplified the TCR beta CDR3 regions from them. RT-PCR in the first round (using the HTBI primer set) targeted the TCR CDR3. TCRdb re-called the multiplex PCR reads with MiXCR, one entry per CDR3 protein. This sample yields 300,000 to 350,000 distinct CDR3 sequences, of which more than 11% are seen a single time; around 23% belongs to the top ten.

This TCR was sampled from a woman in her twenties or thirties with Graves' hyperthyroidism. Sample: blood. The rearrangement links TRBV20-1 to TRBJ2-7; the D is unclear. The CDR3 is CSASGDKGSYEQYF. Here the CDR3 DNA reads TGCAGTGCTAGTGGGGATAAGGGATCCTACGAGCAGTACTTC.